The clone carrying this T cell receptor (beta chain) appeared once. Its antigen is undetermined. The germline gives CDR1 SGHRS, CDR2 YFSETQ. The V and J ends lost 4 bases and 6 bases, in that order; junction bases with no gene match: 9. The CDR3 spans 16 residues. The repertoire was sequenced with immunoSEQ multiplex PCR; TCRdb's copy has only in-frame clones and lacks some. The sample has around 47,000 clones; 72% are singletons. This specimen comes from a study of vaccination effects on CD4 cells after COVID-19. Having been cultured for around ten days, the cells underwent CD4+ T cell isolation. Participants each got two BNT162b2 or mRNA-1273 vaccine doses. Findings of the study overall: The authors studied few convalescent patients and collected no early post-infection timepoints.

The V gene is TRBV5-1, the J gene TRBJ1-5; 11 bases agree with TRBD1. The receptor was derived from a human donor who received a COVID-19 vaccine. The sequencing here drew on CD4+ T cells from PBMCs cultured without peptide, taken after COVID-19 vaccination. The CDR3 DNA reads TGCGCCAGCAGCCCGGATGGACAGGGGGCAGGTCAGCCCCAGCATTTT. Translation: CASSPDGQGAGQPQHF.